The entry below gives a single T cell receptor beta chain sequence along with its context. The data were taken from a study of patients and donors after allogeneic stem cell transplantation. This CDR3 spans 16 amino acids. Germline-derived CDR1 and CDR2 are SGHTA and FQGNSA. Trimming took 3 bases from V and 4 from J, leaving 16 bases between them. One entry per CDR3 protein, called by TCRdb with MiXCR from the RT-PCR reads. The sample holds some 880,000 distinct CDR3 sequences, roughly 18% seen once. V gene TRBV7-2 combines with J gene TRBJ2-1; the D gene could be TRBD1 or TRBD2 (6 bases each). Sequenced sample: blood, either unsorted or a sorted T cell fraction (not recorded which). This sequence originates from a human donor who was either an allogeneic HSCT recipient or a stem cell or donor lymphocyte infusion donor (not recorded which). It is not recorded whose cells these are; they may come from a transplant donor. CDR3 in amino acids: CASSLEGGRRYNEQFF. Here the CDR3 DNA reads TGTGCCAGCAGCTTGGAGGGGGGCAGGCGGTACAATGAGCAGTTCTTC.